Listed below are T cell receptor beta chains from one sample, sequenced in a study of T cell responses to AZD1222 COVID-19 vaccine. The protocol was immunoSEQ multiplex PCR, while the TCRdb copy is restricted to in-frame clones and leaves out a portion. This table has 90,000 to 150,000 clones, 88% appearing once. The sequenced sample was peripheral blood, obtained 28 days after the second AZD1222 dose. The receptors derive from an adult who received the AZD1222 COVID-19 vaccine. Each CDR3 is given with its conserved first and last residue. A D gene is named only where the DNA matches it firmly. The listing skips clone size in some rows; elsewhere it reads once, few, many or a size class.

TRBJ1-2,.,TRBV18,TRBD1,TGTGCCAGCTCACCAGGAAAGGGGGCGACCGACCCGGGTGGCTACACCTTC,CASSPGKGATDPGGYTF
TRBJ1-5,.,TRBV19,TRBD1,TGTGCCAGTAGTAGACAGGGACCCTTTCAGCCCCAGCATTTT,CASSRQGPFQPQHF
TRBJ1-2,.,TRBV19,.,TGTGCCAGTACTACCCTGGAAGGGGGTATGTGGGGCTACACCTTC,CASTTLEGGMWGYTF
TRBJ2-7,.,TRBV10-3,.,TGTGCCATCAGTGAGTCTGACAGGAAGTCCTACGAGCAGTACTTC,CAISESDRKSYEQYF
TRBJ2-3,.,TRBV11-3,.,TGTGCCAGCAGCTTAGTGTCCACAGGGGGACTATCCGGAACAGATACGCAGTATTTT,CASSLVSTGGLSGTDTQYF
TRBJ2-1,.,TRBV7-8,TRBD2,TGTGCCAGCAGCCCCCGAACTAGCGGCTCCTACAATGAGCAGTTCTTC,CASSPRTSGSYNEQFF
TRBJ2-4,.,TRBV27,TRBD1,TGTGCCACCGCACTCGGGACAGGGAAGCACATTCAGTACTTC,CATALGTGKHIQYF
TRBJ2-3,.,TRBV11-2,.,TGTGCCAGCAGCCCCAACAGGAACAAGCTGTATACGCAGTATTTT,CASSPNRNKLYTQYF
TRBJ1-3,.,TRBV4-3,.,TGCGCCAGCAGCCAAGGCTCCGGGACAGGAAACACCATATATTTT,CASSQGSGTGNTIYF
TRBJ2-7,.,TRBV5-6,.,TGTGCCAGCAGCCGACAGGATAGGGGTCCGTACGAGCAGTACTTC,CASSRQDRGPYEQYF
TRBJ2-2,.,TRBV28,.,TGTGCCAGCAGTTTAAGTTTTACTAGTCTCCCGAACACCGGGGAGCTGTTTTTT,CASSLSFTSLPNTGELFF
TRBJ1-4,few,TRBV7-2,.,TGTGCCAGCAGCTTATCTGGGGCGGCCGCAACTAATGAAAAACTGTTTTTT,CASSLSGAAATNEKLFF
TRBJ1-2,.,TRBV5-1,.,TGCGCCAGCAGCTTGGTTGGACAGAACTATGGCTACACCTTC,CASSLVGQNYGYTF
TRBJ2-5,.,TRBV11-1,.,TGTGCCAGCAGCTTAGGGGCAGGTCAAGAGACCCAGTACTTC,CASSLGAGQETQYF
TRBJ2-2,.,TRBV19,TRBD2,TGTGCCAGTAGTATTCTTGGCGGGAGTAGTTTTACCGGGGAGCTGTTTTTT,CASSILGGSSFTGELFF
TRBJ1-2,once,TRBV18,TRBD1,TGTGCCAGCTCACTCGACGAAGGACAGGGAGACTATGGCTACACCTTC,CASSLDEGQGDYGYTF
TRBJ1-5,.,TRBV6-1,.,TGTGCCAGCAGTGAAATGGGGGACCAGCCCCAGCATTTT,CASSEMGDQPQHF
TRBJ2-3,.,TRBV11-2,TRBD2,TGTGCCAGCAGCCAACCAAGGGCGGGGGGGCGGACAGATACGCAGTATTTT,CASSQPRAGGRTDTQYF
TRBJ1-1,.,TRBV3-1/TRBV3-2,.,TGTGCCAGCAGCCAAGAGGGCACCACTTGGATTGAAGCTTTCTTT,CASSQEGTTWIEAFF
TRBJ2-7,.,TRBV4-3,.,TGCGCCAGCAGCCAAGATTGGGGGACATCCGCCTACGAGCAGTACTTC,CASSQDWGTSAYEQYF
TRBJ2-7,.,TRBV5-8,TRBD1,TGTGCCAGCGCGAGGGACAGGGGATACGAGCAGTACTTC,CASARDRGYEQYF
TRBJ2-3,.,TRBV6-5,.,TGTGCCAGCAGTTACCCGGGGGCCCCCACAGATACGCAGTATTTT,CASSYPGAPTDTQYF
TRBJ1-6,.,TRBV15,TRBD1,TGTGCCACCAGCAGAGTACAGGGGGCAGAATCACCCCTCCACTTT,CATSRVQGAESPLHF
TRBJ1-1,.,TRBV30,TRBD1,TGTGCCTGGAGTAGGGACAGGGCCCGTCCAGCTTTCTTT,CAWSRDRARPAFF
TRBJ1-2,.,TRBV3-1/TRBV3-2,.,TGTGCCAGCAGCCCCGGTTCTGAATACGAAGGCTACACCTTC,CASSPGSEYEGYTF
TRBJ1-1,.,TRBV9,.,TGTGCCAGCAGCGCACTGACAGGCTCAATGAACACTGAAGCTTTCTTT,CASSALTGSMNTEAFF
TRBJ2-1,.,TRBV14,.,TGTGCCAGCAGCCAAGTGGCCAATGAGCAGTTCTTC,CASSQVANEQFF
TRBJ2-5,.,TRBV6-2/TRBV6-3,.,TGTGCCAGCAGTTACTCGACGTTTCCAGAGACCCAGTACTTC,CASSYSTFPETQYF
TRBJ1-4,once,TRBV12-3/TRBV12-4,.,TGTGCCAGCAGTTTAGCCTTAGAAAAACTGTTTTTT,CASSLALEKLFF
TRBJ2-5,.,TRBV18,.,TGTGCCAGCTCACCACCCCTGAAGGCGGTGCTCAAGACCCAGTACTTC,CASSPPLKAVLKTQYF
TRBJ2-7,.,TRBV28,TRBD2,TGTGCCAGCAGTTTAGGCCCAGGACTAGCGGGAGAGCCTTACGAGCAGTACTTC,CASSLGPGLAGEPYEQYF
TRBJ2-7,.,TRBV5-1,.,TGCGCCAGCAGGTTGGGGGTTGGGGGGCCCATCTCCTACGAGCAGTACTTC,CASRLGVGGPISYEQYF
TRBJ2-7,.,TRBV6-5,.,TGTGCCAGCAGTTACCCTCTTGGGAACAGGCTCGACGAGCAGTACTTC,CASSYPLGNRLDEQYF
TRBJ2-1,once,TRBV6-4,.,TGTGCCAGCAGTGACGGGTACAATGAGCAGTTCTTC,CASSDGYNEQFF
TRBJ1-2,.,TRBV28,.,TGTGCCAGCCCTCAGGAAACAGGGTCTCCGTATGGCTACACCTTC,CASPQETGSPYGYTF
TRBJ1-1,.,TRBV5-1,.,TGCGCCAGCAGCTCACGGGGGGCGAAAACTGAAGCTTTCTTT,CASSSRGAKTEAFF
TRBJ1-6,.,TRBV7-9,.,TGTGCCAGCAGCTGGGGCGGGGTCCATAATTCACCCCTCCACTTT,CASSWGGVHNSPLHF
TRBJ2-2,.,TRBV6-5,.,TGTGCCAGCAGGGACACTTATACCGGGGAGCTGTTTTTT,CASRDTYTGELFF
TRBJ1-1,.,TRBV4-2,.,TGTGCCAGCAGCCAAGAATTTGAGGTAAACACTGAAGCTTTCTTT,CASSQEFEVNTEAFF
TRBJ1-4,.,TRBV6-4,TRBD1,TGTGCCAGCAGTGAATTTGGGACAGGGTCCGCAACTAATGAAAAACTGTTTTTT,CASSEFGTGSATNEKLFF
TRBJ2-5,.,TRBV30,.,TGTGCCTGGAGGGTCGGATGGACCCAGTACTTC,CAWRVGWTQYF
TRBJ1-6,.,TRBV6-2/TRBV6-3,TRBD1,TGTGCCAGCAGCCAATTCACCTCGACAGGGGCCCTAGATTCACCCCTCCACTTT,CASSQFTSTGALDSPLHF
TRBJ2-7,few,TRBV20-1,.,TGCAGTGCTATGGACTTCTACGAGCAGTACTTC,CSAMDFYEQYF
TRBJ2-7,.,TRBV27,TRBD1,TGTGCCAGCAGTCCCCGGGACAGCTCAACCTACGAGCAGTACTTC,CASSPRDSSTYEQYF
TRBJ2-7,.,TRBV19,TRBD2,TGTGCCAGTAGTAACGGGAGGGCCGGTGAGCAGTACTTC,CASSNGRAGEQYF
TRBJ2-3,.,TRBV5-1,TRBD2,TGCGCCAGCAGTCTAGCGGGAGCCCAAGATACGCAGTATTTT,CASSLAGAQDTQYF
TRBJ1-1,.,TRBV27,.,TGTGCCAGCAGTCTAAGGGCCGATTGGGCTGAAGCTTTCTTT,CASSLRADWAEAFF
TRBJ2-5,.,TRBV7-2,TRBD1,TGTGCCAGCAGCTTAGGAGGGCCTGGGACAGCAAAAGAGACCCAGTACTTC,CASSLGGPGTAKETQYF
TRBJ2-5,.,TRBV15,.,TGTGCCACCAGCAGTCGCGACAACAGGTATCTGGAGACCCAGTACTTC,CATSSRDNRYLETQYF
TRBJ1-5,.,TRBV6-4,.,TGTGCCAGCAGCGCCGGCCGGGGTCAGCCCCAGCATTTT,CASSAGRGQPQHF
TRBJ2-7,.,TRBV28,TRBD1,TGTGCCAGGAGACAGGGTTTCCACGAGCAGTACTTC,CARRQGFHEQYF
TRBJ2-2,.,TRBV24-1,TRBD2,TGTGCCACCAGTGATTTGTCATGGAGCGGGAGAGGCGGGGAGCTGTTTTTT,CATSDLSWSGRGGELFF
TRBJ2-2,few,TRBV2,.,TGTGCCAGCATCAGCACGAACACCGGGGAGCTGTTTTTT,CASISTNTGELFF
TRBJ2-1,.,TRBV2,.,TGTGCCAGCAAAAAAGGGGCGATAGCGCGGAACAATGAGCAGTTCTTC,CASKKGAIARNNEQFF
TRBJ1-6,.,TRBV6-5,TRBD1,TGTGCCAGTTCGCAGGGGGCAAGTTCACCCCTCCACTTT,CASSQGASSPLHF